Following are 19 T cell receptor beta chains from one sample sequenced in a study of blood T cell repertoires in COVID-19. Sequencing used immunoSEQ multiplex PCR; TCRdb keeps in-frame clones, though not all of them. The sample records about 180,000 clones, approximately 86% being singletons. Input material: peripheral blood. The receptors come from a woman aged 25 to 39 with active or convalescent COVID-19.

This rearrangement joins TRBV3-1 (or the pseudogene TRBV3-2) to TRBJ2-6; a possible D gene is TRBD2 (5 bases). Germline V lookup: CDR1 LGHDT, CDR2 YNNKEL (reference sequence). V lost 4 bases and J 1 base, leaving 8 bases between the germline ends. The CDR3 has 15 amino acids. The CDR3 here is CASSLGGSGANVLTF. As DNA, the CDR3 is TGTGCCAGCAGCCTTGGCGGGTCTGGGGCCAACGTCCTGACTTTC.

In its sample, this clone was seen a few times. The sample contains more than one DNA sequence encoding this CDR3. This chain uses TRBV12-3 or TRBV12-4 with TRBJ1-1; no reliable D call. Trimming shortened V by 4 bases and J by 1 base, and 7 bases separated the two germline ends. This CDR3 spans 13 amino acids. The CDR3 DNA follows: TGTGCCAGCAGTTCCGACACGAACACTGAAGCTTTCTTT. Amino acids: CASSSDTNTEAFF.

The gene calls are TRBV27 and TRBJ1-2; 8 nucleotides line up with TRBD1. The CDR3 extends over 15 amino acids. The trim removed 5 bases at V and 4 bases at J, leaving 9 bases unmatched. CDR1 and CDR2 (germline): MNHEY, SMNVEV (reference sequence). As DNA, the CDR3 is TGTGCCAGCAGTCATTCCGGGACAGGAGCCTATGGCTACACCTTC. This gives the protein CASSHSGTGAYGYTF.

The CDR3 sequence is CASSSRDMGIYEQYF. The CDR3 DNA follows: TGTGCCAGCAGCTCGAGGGACATGGGGATCTACGAGCAGTACTTC. The chain employs TRBV11-3 and TRBJ2-7, with TRBD1 as a possible D gene (6 bases). CDR1 and CDR2 (germline): SGHNT, YENEEA. CDR3 size: 15 residues. V lost 4 bases, J lost 3 bases, and 16 bases lay in between.

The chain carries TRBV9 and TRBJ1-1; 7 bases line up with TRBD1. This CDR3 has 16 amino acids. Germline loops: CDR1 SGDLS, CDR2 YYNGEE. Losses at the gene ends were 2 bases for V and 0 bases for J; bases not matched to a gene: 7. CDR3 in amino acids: CASSVHAQGVNTEAFF. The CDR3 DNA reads TGTGCCAGCAGCGTTCACGCCCAGGGGGTGAACACTGAAGCTTTCTTT.

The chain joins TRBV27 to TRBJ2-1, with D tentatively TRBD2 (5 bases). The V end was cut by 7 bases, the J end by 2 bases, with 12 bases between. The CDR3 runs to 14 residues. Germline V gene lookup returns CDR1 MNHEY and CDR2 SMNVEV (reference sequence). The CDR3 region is CASNLNGAYNEQFF. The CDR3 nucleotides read TGTGCCAGCAATCTAAACGGGGCCTACAATGAGCAGTTCTTC.

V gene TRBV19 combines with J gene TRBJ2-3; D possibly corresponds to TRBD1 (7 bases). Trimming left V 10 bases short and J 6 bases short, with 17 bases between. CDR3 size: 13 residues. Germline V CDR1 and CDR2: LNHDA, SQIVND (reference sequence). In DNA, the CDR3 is TGTGCCACGCACCTCCAGGGGGGCGATACGCAGTATTTT. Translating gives CATHLQGGDTQYF.

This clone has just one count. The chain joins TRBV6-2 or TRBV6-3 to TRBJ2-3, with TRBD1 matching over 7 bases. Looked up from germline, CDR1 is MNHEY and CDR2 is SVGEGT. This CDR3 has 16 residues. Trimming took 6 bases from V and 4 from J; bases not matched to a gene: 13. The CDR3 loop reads CASSPGRGWSADTQYF. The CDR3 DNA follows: TGTGCCAGCAGCCCTGGCAGGGGGTGGAGTGCAGATACGCAGTATTTT.

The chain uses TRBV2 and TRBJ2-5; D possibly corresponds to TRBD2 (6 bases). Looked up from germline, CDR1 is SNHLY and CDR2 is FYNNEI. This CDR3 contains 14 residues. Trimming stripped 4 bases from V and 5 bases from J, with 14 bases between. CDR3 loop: CASSGPVGGETQYF. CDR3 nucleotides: TGTGCCAGCAGTGGCCCGGTCGGAGGGGAGACCCAGTACTTC.

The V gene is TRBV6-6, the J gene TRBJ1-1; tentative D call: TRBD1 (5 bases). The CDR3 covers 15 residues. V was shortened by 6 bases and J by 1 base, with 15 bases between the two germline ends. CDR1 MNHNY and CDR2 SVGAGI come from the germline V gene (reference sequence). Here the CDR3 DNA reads TGTGCCAGCAGAGGAGAAATGCAGGGGAACACTGAAGCTTTCTTT. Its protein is CASRGEMQGNTEAFF.

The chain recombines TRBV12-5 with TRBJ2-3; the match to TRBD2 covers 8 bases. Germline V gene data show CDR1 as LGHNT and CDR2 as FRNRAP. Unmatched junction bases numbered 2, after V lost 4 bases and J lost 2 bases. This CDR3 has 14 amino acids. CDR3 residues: CASGWREVTDTQYF. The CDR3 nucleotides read TGTGCTAGTGGTTGGCGGGAGGTCACAGATACGCAGTATTTT.

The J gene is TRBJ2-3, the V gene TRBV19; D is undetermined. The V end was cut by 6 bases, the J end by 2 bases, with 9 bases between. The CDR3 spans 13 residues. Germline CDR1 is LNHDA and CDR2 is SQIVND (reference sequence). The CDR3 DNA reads TGTGCCAGTAGGAGCCCGTCCACAGATACGCAGTATTTT. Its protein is CASRSPSTDTQYF.

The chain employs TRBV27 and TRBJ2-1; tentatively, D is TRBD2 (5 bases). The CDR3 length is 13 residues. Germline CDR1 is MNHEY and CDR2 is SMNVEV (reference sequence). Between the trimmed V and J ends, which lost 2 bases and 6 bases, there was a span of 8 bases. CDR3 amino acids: CASSLVGANEQFF. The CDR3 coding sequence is TGTGCCAGCAGTTTAGTGGGAGCCAATGAGCAGTTCTTC.

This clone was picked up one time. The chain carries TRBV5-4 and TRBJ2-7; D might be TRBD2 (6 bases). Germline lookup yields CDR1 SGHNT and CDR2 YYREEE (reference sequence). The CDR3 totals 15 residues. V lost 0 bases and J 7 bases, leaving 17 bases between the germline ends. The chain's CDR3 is CASSLGMAQSGEQYF. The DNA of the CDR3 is TGTGCCAGCAGCTTGGGAATGGCGCAGAGCGGGGAGCAGTACTTC.

The CDR3 sequence: CASSRQGQGQLRELFF. DNA of the CDR3: TGTGCCAGCAGCCGACAAGGACAGGGACAACTCCGGGAGCTGTTTTTT. J is TRBJ2-2 and V is TRBV11-2; TRBD1 agrees at 8 bases. The CDR3 runs to 16 residues. J lost 9 bases, V lost 5 bases, and 14 bases had no gene match. Germline lookup yields CDR1 SGHAT and CDR2 FQNNGV. Full variable domain (rest looked up from reference TRBV11-2 and TRBJ2-2): EAGVAQSPRYKIIEKRQSVAFWCNPISGHATLYWYQQILGQGPKLLIQFQNNGVVDDSQLPKDRFSAERLKGVDSTLKIQPAKLEDSAVYLCASSRQGQGQLRELFFGEGSRLTVL.

CDR3 region: CASSQPLTPRVKNIQYF. CDR3 DNA sequence: TGCGCCAGCAGCCAGCCCCTGACCCCCCGGGTGAAAAACATTCAGTACTTC. J is TRBJ2-4 and V is TRBV4-1; D uncertain. Per the germline V gene, CDR1 is MGHRA and CDR2 is YSYEKL. V dropped 3 bases and J dropped 4 bases, with 19 bases sitting between them. This CDR3 region has 17 residues.

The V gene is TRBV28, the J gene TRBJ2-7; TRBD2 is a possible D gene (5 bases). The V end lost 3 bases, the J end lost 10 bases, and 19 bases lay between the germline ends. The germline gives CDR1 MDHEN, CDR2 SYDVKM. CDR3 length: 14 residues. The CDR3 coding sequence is TGTGCCAGCAGTTTCCCAGGAGGAAGGCTGAGCCAGTACTTC. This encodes CASSFPGGRLSQYF.

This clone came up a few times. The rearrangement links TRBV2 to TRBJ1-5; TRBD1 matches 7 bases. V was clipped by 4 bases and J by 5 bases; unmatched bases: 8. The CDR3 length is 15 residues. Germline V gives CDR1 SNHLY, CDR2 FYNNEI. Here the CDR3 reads CASSAVGRGDQPQHF. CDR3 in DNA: TGTGCCAGCAGTGCCGTTGGCAGGGGGGATCAGCCCCAGCATTTT.

Written as DNA, the CDR3 is TGTGCCAGCAGCGTACGACAGGACATCGATCTCACAGATACGCAGTATTTT. Its protein is CASSVRQDIDLTDTQYF. The V call is TRBV11-2, the J call TRBJ2-3, with D tentatively TRBD1 (6 bases). The V end was cut by 5 bases, the J end by 2 bases, with 20 bases between. The germline CDR1 and CDR2 sequences are SGHAT and FQNNGV. There are 17 residues in the CDR3.